These 15 T cell receptor beta chains originate from one sample sequenced in a study of a mutant IDH1 vaccine in newly diagnosed glioma. The data were produced by immunoSEQ multiplex PCR, yet TCRdb's version contains in-frame clones alone and is incomplete. The sample has fewer than 35,000 clones, approximately 84% seen once. No antigen is known for these receptors. Indicated time point: week 47, end of study. Mutant IDH1 20-mer peptide, at 300 ug, made up each vaccine dose, with topical imiquimod. Sequences were derived from PBMCs, sampled from a glioma patient whose treatment included an IDH1 peptide vaccine. The receptors originated from a man younger than 45 with glioma.

J is TRBJ2-7 and V is TRBV6-6; D might be TRBD2 (6 bases). Trimming removed 5 bases from V and 1 base from J, with 15 bases in between. The CDR3 is 15 residues long. Germline V gene sequence: CDR1 MNHNY, CDR2 SVGAGI (reference sequence). The CDR3 protein is CASSPKTSSSYEQYF. CDR3 sequence (DNA): TGTGCCAGCAGTCCCAAGACTAGTAGTTCCTACGAGCAGTACTTC.

This chain uses TRBV4-1 with TRBJ2-1; D could derive from TRBD1 or TRBD2 (5 bases each). The CDR3 spans 17 residues. Germline CDR1 MGHRA, CDR2 YSYEKL. The V gene lost 0 bases and the J gene lost 0 bases, with 12 bases spanning the gap. The CDR3 protein is CASSQEAAGSSYNEQFF. CDR3 coding DNA: TGCGCCAGCAGCCAAGAGGCGGCAGGGAGCTCCTACAATGAGCAGTTCTTC.

V and J are TRBV5-1 and TRBJ1-4; weak D call: TRBD1 (6 bases). V lost 6 bases, J lost 5 bases, and 17 bases lay in between. CDR1 and CDR2 (germline): SGHRS, YFSETQ. The CDR3 is made up of 15 amino acids. The chain's CDR3 is CASKPPGARNEKLFF. CDR3 coding DNA: TGCGCCAGCAAGCCCCCGGGGGCGCGCAATGAAAAACTGTTTTTT.

The V call is TRBV6-1, the J call TRBJ1-4; a weak D match, TRBD1 (6 bases). This CDR3 spans 15 amino acids. The ends were cut back, 1 base at V and 8 bases at J, with 14 bases in the middle. Germline assignment: CDR1 MNHNS and CDR2 SASEGT. The CDR3 loop is CASSEDTGAWEKLFF. The CDR3, as DNA: TGTGCCAGCAGTGAAGATACGGGGGCGTGGGAAAAACTGTTTTTT.

The chain carries TRBV11-2 and TRBJ1-5; TRBD1 is a possible D gene (6 bases). The germline V gene has CDR1 SGHAT and CDR2 FQNNGV. With 1 base removed from V and 7 bases from J, the gap between germline ends came to 20 bases. The CDR3 loop spans 17 amino acids. The DNA of the CDR3 is TGTGCCAGCAGCTTAGCCAGGGGTGTGGGAGGAGGGCAGCCCCAGCATTTT. This translates into CASSLARGVGGGQPQHF.

The chain is built from TRBV5-6 and TRBJ1-6; D uncertain. Trimming left V 2 bases short and J 6 bases short, with 9 bases between. This CDR3 comprises 14 residues. Per the germline V gene, CDR1 is SGHDT and CDR2 is YYEEEE. CDR3 region: CASSFGEPNSPLHF. CDR3 DNA sequence: TGTGCCAGCAGCTTCGGGGAACCTAATTCACCCCTCCACTTT.

The rearrangement joins TRBV2 to TRBJ2-7; D uncertain. V was pared by 7 bases and J by 1 base, with 20 bases between. Germline-derived CDR1 and CDR2 are SNHLY and FYNNEI. The CDR3 has 16 residues. CDR3 DNA sequence: TGTGCCAGCACTGAGTGGCCGGGCAGTGAGTCCTACGAGCAGTACTTC. Translating it yields CASTEWPGSESYEQYF.

V and J are TRBV5-1 and TRBJ2-7; 9 bases are shared with TRBD2. Trimming cost V 0 bases and J 0 bases; bases outside gene matches: 4. CDR1 SGHRS and CDR2 YFSETQ come from the germline V gene. The CDR3 runs to 16 residues. CDR3 coding DNA: TGCGCCAGCAGCTTGGCCGGAGCGGGAGGCTCCTACGAGCAGTACTTC. It encodes CASSLAGAGGSYEQYF. Drawing the rest from reference TRBV5-1 and TRBJ2-7, the complete variable domain is KAGVTQTPRYLIKTRGQQVTLSCSPISGHRSVSWYQQTPGQGLQFLFEYFSETQRNKGNFPGRFSGRQFSNSRSEMNVSTLELGDSALYLCASSLAGAGGSYEQYFGPGTRLTVT.

The chain joins TRBV5-1 to TRBJ2-3; the match to TRBD2 covers 11 bases. Germline V lookup: CDR1 SGHRS, CDR2 YFSETQ. Trimming at V came to 3 bases and at J to 3 bases, leaving 9 bases not matched to a gene. The length of the CDR3 is 17 residues. The CDR3 sequence: CASSSGLAGIWTDTQYF. As DNA, the CDR3 is TGCGCCAGCAGCTCAGGACTAGCGGGTATTTGGACAGATACGCAGTATTTT.

This sequence joins TRBV6-6 and TRBJ1-4, with D tentatively TRBD1 (5 bases). The CDR3 loop spans 14 amino acids. CDR1 MNHNY and CDR2 SVGAGI come from the germline V gene (reference sequence). Trimming cost V 7 bases and J 0 bases, with 9 bases left between them. This CDR3 is CASTWTSTNEKLFF. Written as DNA, the CDR3 is TGTGCCAGCACTTGGACATCAACTAATGAAAAACTGTTTTTT.

The gene calls are TRBV5-6 and TRBJ2-3; unclear D gene. V was clipped by 0 bases and J by 4 bases, with 15 bases between them. Germline CDR1 is SGHDT and CDR2 is YYEEEE. This CDR3 has 16 residues. CDR3: CASSLGVRIGPDTQYF. The CDR3, as DNA: TGTGCCAGCAGCTTGGGGGTGCGAATTGGTCCAGATACGCAGTATTTT.

The chain links TRBV6-5 to TRBJ2-2, with 9 nucleotides matching TRBD1. CDR3 length equals 14 residues. Trimming at V came to 6 bases and at J to 3 bases, leaving 2 bases not matched to a gene. The germline V gene has CDR1 MNHEY and CDR2 SVGAGI. CDR3 coding DNA: TGTGCCAGCAGGAGGGACAGGGACACCGGGGAGCTGTTTTTT. Its translation: CASRRDRDTGELFF.

This chain uses TRBV7-9 with TRBJ2-7; the D gene is possibly TRBD1 (6 bases). The ends were cut back, 5 bases at V and 6 bases at J, with 11 bases in the middle. The CDR3 has 12 amino acids. Germline lookup yields CDR1 SEHNR and CDR2 FQNEAQ (reference sequence). CDR3 nucleotide sequence: TGTGCCAGCAGCCTGTCCAGGGGCGAGCAGTACTTC. Its protein product is CASSLSRGEQYF.

CDR3 DNA sequence: TGCAGCGTCCCCCCCGGGACCCAGGGGGAGACCCAGTACTTC. This translates into CSVPPGTQGETQYF. The rearrangement joins TRBV29-1 to TRBJ2-5; D possibly corresponds to TRBD1 (6 bases). Between the trimmed V and J ends, which lost 6 bases and 5 bases, there was a span of 19 bases. CDR1 is SQVTM and CDR2 is ANQGSEA in the germline V gene. The CDR3 runs 14 residues.

CDR3 loop: CASSLVWGTGTETQYF. CDR3 bases: TGTGCCAGCAGCTTAGTGTGGGGGACAGGGACAGAGACCCAGTACTTC. V gene TRBV7-6 combines with J gene TRBJ2-5, with TRBD1 matching 9 bases. CDR3 size: 16 residues. The junction had 7 bases not matched to a gene; V was cut back by 1 base and J by 4 bases. Germline CDR1 and CDR2: SGHVS and FNYEAQ.